The present T cell receptor beta chain was sequenced within a study of post-analysis software for immune sequencing data. At the level of the study: Recorded subtypes: relapsing-remitting, secondary progressive, progressive-relapsing; some patients unannotated. General study findings and limits: Significantly lower normalized Chao1 diversity was found in patients with multiple sclerosis relative to controls. In patients, about five TRBV segments were more frequent than in controls, with TRBV5-6, TRBV5-1 and TRBV20-1 among them.

cDNA libraries for TCR beta contained unique molecular identifiers. TCRdb re-called the PCR reads with MiXCR, one entry per CDR3 protein. The sample includes 600,000 to 750,000 distinct CDR3 sequences, 55% to 60% of them seen just once. Germline CDR1 is SEHNR and CDR2 is FQNEAQ (reference sequence). Trimming removed 5 bases from V and 0 bases from J; junction bases left unmatched: 6. This CDR3 has 16 residues. There are a few counts of this clonotype. Its antigen remains unidentified. This TCR was sampled from a girl aged 2-10 years with multiple sclerosis. The chain is built from TRBV7-9 and TRBJ2-1; 8 nucleotides line up with TRBD2. Sequencing used blood. Here the CDR3 reads CASSPGSGSSYNEQFF. CDR3 in DNA: TGTGCCAGCAGCCCCGGGAGCGGGAGCTCCTACAATGAGCAGTTCTTC.